Listed below are T cell receptor beta chains from one sample, sequenced in a study of CD8 T cells in ankylosing spondylitis. TCRdb ran MiXCR on the 5' RACE reads and lists one entry per CDR3 protein. The sample has approximately 300,000 distinct CDR3 sequences; about 19% are singletons. The material sequenced was blood, either unsorted or a sorted T cell fraction (not recorded which). Source of these receptors: a male donor with ankylosing spondylitis or in good health (not recorded which). The CDR3 runs from the conserved cysteine through the conserved F or W.

v_call	j_call	cdr3_aa
TRBV11-2	TRBJ2-1	CASSIDRDTYNEQFF
TRBV5-6	TRBJ2-1	CASSLRGAGGNEQFF
TRBV28	TRBJ2-3	CASSPIQRTDTQYF
TRBV19	TRBJ2-1	CASSIRFTGPYNEQFF
TRBV6-1	TRBJ1-5	CASSEVGRGPQHF
TRBV7-9	TRBJ2-1	CASSLELGNEQFF
TRBV27	TRBJ1-1	CASSPQGRDPEAFF
TRBV20-1	TRBJ2-3	CSARVLAGADTQYF
TRBV19	TRBJ1-2	CASSTQTGLNYGYTF
TRBV7-8	TRBJ2-1	CASSLRADEQFF
TRBV3-1	TRBJ1-4	CASSPWTVGNEKLFF
TRBV20-1	TRBJ1-5	CSASPDRVDNQPQHF
TRBV14	TRBJ2-3	CASSADLTDTQYF
TRBV7-9	TRBJ2-5	CASSFRVETQYF
TRBV19	TRBJ2-1	CASSILGESSYNEQFF
TRBV29-1	TRBJ1-1	CSVGGLGHTEAFF
TRBV5-1	TRBJ2-5	CASSLELAGGLGQETQYF
TRBV4-2	TRBJ2-3	CASSQDYSGGTDTQYF
TRBV7-2	TRBJ2-3	CASSFQLAKGTDTQYF
TRBV11-2	TRBJ1-2	CASRPGAGGYGYTF
TRBV20-1	TRBJ2-2	CSATSGSPNTGELFF
TRBV29-1	TRBJ2-2	CSVEQGGITGELFF
TRBV7-2	TRBJ2-1	CASSLNSGGNEQFF
TRBV7-3	TRBJ2-6	CASSLGGTGPGANVLTF
TRBV9	TRBJ2-5	CASSPGKWAQYF
TRBV6-1	TRBJ2-2	CASSKHRERELFF
TRBV4-1	TRBJ2-4	CASSHNSLAGGGVAKNIQYF
TRBV15	TRBJ2-3	CATSREVLYTDTQYF
TRBV6-1	TRBJ1-5	CASSWNSNQPQHF
TRBV5-6	TRBJ1-4	CASSSGPGTGINEKLFF
TRBV24-1	TRBJ2-3	CATSDTDRAEYTDTQYF
TRBV12-3/TRBV12-4	TRBJ2-3	CASSPLTSGLTDTQYF
TRBV18	TRBJ1-3	CASSPRSQRRNSGNTIYF
TRBV27	TRBJ1-6	CATNRVSDNSPLHF
TRBV20-1	TRBJ2-1	CSAPYLTRNEQFF
TRBV21-1	TRBJ1-1	CASSKRGEDPEAFF
TRBV12-3/TRBV12-4	TRBJ2-3	CASSLTSGTTDTQYF
TRBV4-2	TRBJ2-5	CASSLRGGIKETQYF
TRBV10-3	TRBJ2-1	CAVRTSGDEQFF
TRBV29-1	TRBJ1-1	CSVRATGRIGAEAFF
TRBV20-1	TRBJ1-2	CSASIGQRNYGYTF
TRBV19	TRBJ1-1	CASNLNTEAFF
TRBV2	TRBJ2-1	CASLGGVGAYNEQFF
TRBV5-1	TRBJ2-1	CASRENQIGNEQFF
TRBV12-3/TRBV12-4	TRBJ1-1	CASSFRHTGNTEAFF
TRBV5-1	TRBJ2-3	CASSLAPLAGDRTDTQYF
TRBV12-3/TRBV12-4	TRBJ2-2	CASSLGESGELFF
TRBV4-2	TRBJ1-4	CASSQGNREDEKLFF